This is a list of T cell receptor beta chains from one sample in a study of T cells in Graves' hyperthyroidism and ophthalmopathy. TCRdb reanalysed the multiplex PCR reads using MiXCR and keeps one entry per CDR3 protein. Of 500,000 to 650,000 distinct CDR3 sequences listed, roughly 15% were seen once; the top ten hold roughly an eighth. Material for sequencing was blood. Every receptor here comes from a woman aged 50 to 60 with Graves' ophthalmopathy. CDR3s include the opening cysteine and the closing phenylalanine or tryptophan. A D gene is named only where the DNA matches it firmly. Some rows have no size entry. The others give once, few or many, or a class for an expanded clone.

v_call	clone_size	j_call	d_call	cdr3_aa	cdr3_nt
TRBV7-8	many	TRBJ2-2	TRBD2	CASSPIAGGSTGELFF	TGTGCCAGCAGCCCCATAGCGGGAGGATCTACCGGGGAGCTGTTTTTT
TRBV3-1	many	TRBJ2-1	.	CASSQDRLSYNEQFF	TGTGCCAGCAGCCAAGATCGGCTGAGCTACAATGAGCAGTTCTTC
TRBV9	many	TRBJ2-3	.	CASSPTAFGTDTQYF	TGTGCCAGCAGCCCGACAGCCTTCGGCACAGATACGCAGTATTTT
TRBV6-2/TRBV6-3	.	TRBJ1-3	.	CASTPRSGMFSGNTIYF	TGTGCCAGCACCCCCCGATCTGGAATGTTCTCTGGAAACACCATATATTTT
TRBV11-3	few	TRBJ2-2	.	CASSSPGAGELFF	TGTGCCAGCAGCTCCCCGGGAGCCGGGGAGCTGTTTTTT
TRBV20-1	many	TRBJ2-7	.	CSARRNNRDEQYF	TGCAGTGCTCGCCGCAATAACAGGGACGAGCAGTACTTC
TRBV4-3	many	TRBJ2-1	.	CASSQGVWGSGNEQFF	TGCGCCAGCAGCCAAGGTGTGTGGGGGAGCGGCAATGAGCAGTTCTTC
TRBV9	few	TRBJ2-1	TRBD2	CASTRAGLAGINEQFF	TGTGCCAGCACCCGGGCTGGACTAGCGGGCATTAATGAGCAGTTCTTC
TRBV28	many	TRBJ2-7	.	CASSRAAYEQYF	TGTGCCAGCAGCCGCGCGGCCTACGAGCAGTACTTC
TRBV4-1	.	TRBJ2-2	.	CASSQFPEGSTGELFF	TGCGCCAGCAGCCAGTTCCCGGAGGGTAGCACCGGGGAGCTGTTTTTT
TRBV5-5	many	TRBJ2-5	.	CASSARDGSETQYF	TGTGCCAGCAGCGCCAGGGATGGGTCGGAGACCCAGTACTTC
TRBV27	.	TRBJ2-7	.	CASSLLGQNQYEQYF	TGTGCCAGCAGTTTATTGGGTCAGAACCAGTACGAGCAGTACTTC
TRBV7-3	.	TRBJ1-2	TRBD1	CASSPTTGEKDGYTF	TGTGCCAGCAGCCCCACCACAGGGGAGAAGGATGGCTACACCTTC
TRBV24-1	many	TRBJ2-7	.	CATSQRGYEQYF	TGTGCCACCAGCCAAAGGGGTTACGAGCAGTACTTC
TRBV6-1	.	TRBJ1-3	TRBD1	CASTLGGGGNTIYF	TGTGCCAGCACCCTAGGGGGCGGTGGAAACACCATATATTTT
TRBV12-3/TRBV12-4	.	TRBJ1-5	.	CASSLVEGNQPQHF	TGTGCCAGCAGTTTAGTAGAGGGCAATCAGCCCCAGCATTTT
TRBV19	many	TRBJ1-1	.	CASSIVPKNTEAFF	TGTGCCAGTAGTATAGTGCCCAAGAACACTGAAGCTTTCTTT